Included here is one T cell receptor beta chain sequence, with context. Its antigen specificity is not known. Every participant had a single incident cervical HPV16 infection, and women with prevalent HPV16 infections were excluded. Cervical HPV DNA was detected with MY09/MY11 PCR, and genotyping was done with dot-blot hybridization. Roughly 16 mL of heparinized blood were centrifuged, and the buffy coat was split into aliquots, frozen at -30 degrees C, and then kept at -80 degrees C. QIAGEN kits were used to extract genomic DNA from buffy coat specimens. The immunoSEQ assay used multiplex PCR to amplify TCR beta CDR3 regions from an average of around 1.2 ug of genomic DNA per sample. To correct primer bias, the assay used a complete synthetic TCR repertoire to set an amplification baseline. Amplicons were sequenced on the Illumina platform. Concerning the study's data processing: Error correction of the sequences involved clustering with frequency ratios plus a modified nearest-neighbor algorithm, after which the sequences were analyzed in the immunoSEQ Analyzer using IMGT gene definitions. At each rarefaction depth, TCR richness and evenness were averaged across 20 rarefaction repeats, and any sample with fewer sequences than the depth was left out. Wilcoxon rank sum tests with FDR correction were used to compare V, D and J gene relative abundances between the groups. An intraclass correlation of just under 96% for TCR richness and an average of around 76% across some 70 gene segments were obtained from the blinded duplicates. This immuneACCESS table, as held by TCRdb, lists in-frame sequences with V and J called but not all clones. Of the missing ones, under half trace to an unresolved V gene in checked studies; the others have no known cause. V and J calls and clone size are copied from that table; D and trimming were computed from the DNA. This sample's records show roughly 25,000 clones. Jointly, the top ten make up less than 8.5% of the sample.

This record belongs to a study of T cells in women clearing cervical HPV infection (dated by TCRdb to the late 2010s). About the full investigation: The cases were 25 to 30 women with histologically confirmed HPV16-related CIN3 or worse, and 2 of those women had invasive cancers. The controls were fewer than 30 women whose single incident HPV16 infection cleared within 12 months with no development of precancer or cancer. Case blood was taken at the visit when the lesion was first identified, whereas control blood was taken when infection was no longer detected. Among cases, blood sampling came a median of almost 150 days after lesion detection, with an interquartile range of about 85 to 220 days. Since HLA typing was available for only a few women, HLA type could not be ruled out as a confounder. Nested within Costa Rica's Guanacaste HPV Natural History Study, an exploratory proof-of-principle case-control study compared TCR repertoires across cervical HPV16 outcomes. Cases and controls were matched on age within five years and on year of sample collection. Median age was about 30 years in cases versus over 37 in controls, and baseline characteristics did not differ significantly. In the parent cohort, about 10,000 women aged 18 or older were enrolled in Guanacaste, Costa Rica, during about 1992 to 1994 and then followed for less than 8 years. Quality controls consisted of five blinded duplicates per group, for a total of about 60 samples made up of approximately 50 participants and around ten replicates. General study outcomes and caveats: By combining richness with V gene abundances, random forest classifiers separated cases from controls with an estimated AUC of just over 0.8. The cross-sectional design could not show whether associations preceded infection or resulted from it; effector/memory subsets and HPV-specific T cells were not isolated. Because the number of T cells per sample was unknown, the richness differences could reflect varying T-cell content rather than repertoire biology. Across sequencing depths, CIN3+ cases showed significantly higher TCR repertoire richness than controls, but evenness did not differ between the groups.

Sequenced input: blood buffy coat. The sequence was obtained from a woman aged 18 to 69 with a cervical HPV16 infection that either progressed to CIN3+ or cleared (not recorded which).

This receptor has the CDR3 CSARPSGAAYEQYF. CDR3 bases read: TGCAGTGCTCGTCCTAGCGGGGCAGCCTACGAG. Recombination connected TRBV20-1 to TRBJ2-7, and TRBD2 aligns with 9 junction nucleotides. The observed sequence ends 3 residues before the CDR3 terminus, with the missing tail filled in from the germline J gene. Spanning cysteine to phenylalanine, the CDR3 consists of 14 amino acids. The DNA covers only part of the CDR3, 33 bases in frame from base 1. CDR1 and CDR2 were assigned from the germline V gene (reference sequence) as DFQATT and SNEGSKA. Trimming takes 5 bases off V and 2 bases off J; junction bases not matched to a gene: 7.